This record looks at one TCR beta chain sequence and its context. Allocation to cohorts depended on clinical history reported by the participants. The authors' processing: Estimates of nucleated cell counts were drawn from the amplification of reference gene primers. Using immunoSEQ multiplex PCR, the repertoire was profiled, and TCRdb retains in-frame clones only, with some absent. The D gene and trimming were derived from the DNA, and the V and J assignments and clone size from that table. The sample lists approximately 210,000 clones, about 76% seen once, with approximately 9% in the top ten. This specimen comes from a study of blood T cell repertoires in COVID-19. Turning to the study itself: There were acute and convalescent COVID-19 samples, and they came from the United States, Italy and Spain.

Germline loops: CDR1 LNHNV, CDR2 YYDKDF (reference sequence). CDR3 length equals 15 residues. Trimming took off 4 bases at V and 2 bases at J, with 14 bases between the two ends. Source material: PBMCs or T cells enriched from blood (not recorded which). The TCR sequence derives from a woman aged 50 to 60 with acute COVID-19. The V call is TRBV15, the J call TRBJ2-5, with D possibly TRBD2 on 6 matching bases. Here the CDR3 reads CATSIIRDSQETQYF. The CDR3 DNA sequence: TGTGCCACCAGCATAATCCGGGACTCACAAGAGACCCAGTACTTC.